The source of this T cell receptor beta chain is a study of T-cell memory formation after mild COVID-19. For the study at large: Clustering of TCRs was largely donor specific. Study-level results: In pre-infection memory, a portion of responding clones appeared, which suggested that cross-reactive memory joined. Later expanders leaned CD4+, whereas clones that contracted between day 15 and 85 were balanced CD4/CD8. Contracting CD4+ clones lay largely in CM and EM, with CD8+ ones residing in EMRA.

TCRdb itself ran the 5' RACE reads through MiXCR, one entry per CDR3 protein. Of roughly 340,000 distinct CDR3 sequences in the sample, 20% to 25% were seen once. The germline V gene has CDR1 SGHDN and CDR2 FVKESK. This CDR3 contains 13 residues. V was cut by 0 bases and J by 9 bases, with 10 bases left in between. A note on this clonotype: Its specificity is not known.

The source is a man younger than 35 who had mild COVID-19 (a few samples of this study predate the infection). Cell type and time point are not known. This chain connects TRBV14 to TRBJ2-3; D is ambiguous. Specimen: PBMCs or a T cell subset sorted from them (not recorded which). CDR3 amino acids: CASSQDVLATQYF. Here the CDR3 DNA reads TGTGCCAGCAGCCAAGATGTACTTGCGACGCAGTATTTT.